Following are 23 T cell receptor beta chains from one sample sequenced in a study of T cells in Graves' hyperthyroidism and ophthalmopathy. Amplified TCR beta CDR3 regions came from RNA transcripts. The primer set for the first-round RT-PCR of the TCR CDR3 was HTBI. TCRdb itself ran the multiplex PCR reads through MiXCR, one entry per CDR3 protein. This table holds approximately 640,000 distinct CDR3 sequences, 45% found once. Sequencing used peripheral blood or thyroid tissue (not recorded which). The receptors shown here come from an adult man with Graves' disease, either hyperthyroidism or ophthalmopathy (not recorded which).

The chain carries TRBV10-3 and TRBJ1-3; no definite D call. CDR3 length equals 16 residues. Germline CDR1 is ENHRY and CDR2 is SYGVKD. Trimming took off 3 bases at V and 8 bases at J, with 20 bases between the two ends. The CDR3 DNA follows: TGTGCCATCAGTGAAGGGTCAACGGCAGGCAAATACACCATATATTTT. Translated, it gives CAISEGSTAGKYTIYF.

The rearrangement links TRBV19 to TRBJ1-5; maybe TRBD1 (5 bases). With 7 bases removed from V and 9 bases from J, the gap between germline ends came to 13 bases. CDR3 length equals 12 residues. Germline values: CDR1 LNHDA, CDR2 SQIVND (reference sequence). The CDR3 loop is CASNWQGAPQHF. The CDR3 nucleotides are TGTGCCAGTAATTGGCAGGGCGCGCCCCAGCATTTT. Complete variable domain (other parts from reference TRBV19 and TRBJ1-5): DGGITQSPKYLFRKEGQNVTLSCEQNLNHDAMYWYRQDPGQGLRLIYYSQIVNDFQKGDIAEGYSVSREKKESFPLTVTSAQKNPTAFYLCASNWQGAPQHFGDGTRLSIL.

This clonotype turned up a few times. This chain links TRBV3-1 with TRBJ2-5; 7 positions agree with TRBD2. V gave up 6 bases and J gave up 5 bases; unmatched junction bases: 9. Germline V CDR1 and CDR2: LGHDT, YNNKEL (reference sequence). This CDR3 comprises 14 residues. This CDR3 reads CASSLSSGGETQYF. The CDR3 region has the DNA TGTGCCAGCAGTCTTAGCTCCGGGGGGGAGACCCAGTACTTC.

The chain joins TRBV20-1 to TRBJ2-7, with TRBD1 as a possible D gene (6 bases). Trimming shortened V by 6 bases and J by 0 bases, and 12 bases separated the two germline ends. CDR3 size: 13 residues. The germline V gene encodes CDR1 DFQATT and CDR2 SNEGSKA (reference sequence). The DNA of the CDR3 is TGCAGTGCGCATACAGGGTCCTCCTACGAGCAGTACTTC. Translation: CSAHTGSSYEQYF.

The rearrangement links TRBV7-2 to TRBJ1-6; D unresolved. V shed 1 base and J shed 7 bases, with 8 bases lying between them. The CDR3 has 14 amino acids. The V gene's germline CDR1 is SGHTA and CDR2 FQGNSA. CDR3 in amino acids: CASSLDAGNSPLHF. The CDR3 region has the DNA TGTGCCAGCAGCTTAGATGCGGGCAATTCACCCCTCCACTTT. The variable domain in full, with the rest retrieved from reference TRBV7-2 and TRBJ1-6, is GAGVSQSPSNKVTEKGKDVELRCDPISGHTALYWYRQSLGQGLEFLIYFQGNSAPDKSGLPSDRFSAERTGGSVSTLTIQRTQQEDSAVYLCASSLDAGNSPLHFGNGTRLTVT.

This clonotype was counted only a few times. The genes are TRBV7-9 and TRBJ1-2, with TRBD1 identical over 10 bases. The germline CDR1 and CDR2 sequences are SEHNR and FQNEAQ (reference sequence). This CDR3 spans 18 amino acids. With V trimmed by 5 bases and J by 5 bases, 17 bases remained unmatched. This chain's CDR3 is CASSTFPGQGTVKYGYTF. In DNA form, the CDR3 reads TGTGCCAGCAGCACCTTCCCGGGACAGGGGACGGTGAAGTATGGCTACACCTTC.

The sample holds many counts of this clonotype. V usage is TRBV24-1 and J usage is TRBJ1-1, with D possibly TRBD1 on 5 matching bases. This CDR3 contains 13 residues. Germline CDR1 and CDR2: KGHDR and SFDVKD. V was shortened by 5 bases and J by 8 bases, with 14 bases between the two germline ends. The CDR3 protein is CATSAPGREEAFF. The CDR3 DNA follows: TGTGCCACCAGTGCCCCGGGACGGGAGGAAGCTTTCTTT.

This clonotype came up many times. The chain has TRBV10-3 and TRBJ1-2, with D uncertain. V was cut by 3 bases and J by 2 bases, with 10 bases left in between. CDR3 length equals 14 residues. Germline-derived CDR1 and CDR2 are ENHRY and SYGVKD. The CDR3 spells CAISDSTRNYGYTF. CDR3 DNA: TGTGCCATCAGTGACTCAACCAGGAACTATGGCTACACCTTC.

A remark on this clonotype: A single base separates this from a much larger clone, so it may be a read error. This chain uses TRBV7-9 with TRBJ2-7, with D maybe TRBD1 (5 bases). With 0 bases removed from V and 9 bases from J, the gap between germline ends came to 12 bases. Germline V gene data show CDR1 as SEHNR and CDR2 as FQNEAQ (reference sequence). This CDR3 spans 13 amino acids. CDR3 sequence: CASSLAARGGQYF. Written as DNA, the CDR3 is TGTGCCAGCAGCTTAGCGGCAAGGGGCGGGCAGTACTTC.

This chain links TRBV29-1 with TRBJ1-2, with D perhaps matching TRBD1 (5 bases). The CDR3 sequence is 14 residues long. CDR1 and CDR2 (germline): SQVTM, ANQGSEA. V was clipped by 3 bases and J by 3 bases, with 14 bases between them. This chain's CDR3 is CSVEGSGGDYGYTF. The CDR3 region has the DNA TGCAGCGTTGAGGGAAGTGGAGGGGACTATGGCTACACCTTC.

The J gene is TRBJ1-6, the V gene TRBV7-2; D is perhaps TRBD1 (6 bases). V lost 2 bases, J lost 6 bases, and 14 bases lay in between. CDR3 length: 16 amino acids. Looked up from germline, CDR1 is SGHTA and CDR2 is FQGNSA. The CDR3 DNA reads TGTGCCAGCAGCTTATTGGCCGGGGGGCGTAATTCACCCCTCCACTTT. It encodes CASSLLAGGRNSPLHF.

About this clonotype itself: A clone one base away is much larger, so this may be a read error. The gene calls are TRBV10-2 and TRBJ1-1; D is undetermined. The V gene lost 3 bases and the J gene lost 3 bases, with 8 bases spanning the gap. The length of the CDR3 is 13 residues. The germline V gene encodes CDR1 WSHSY and CDR2 SAAADI. As DNA, the CDR3 is TGCGCCAGCAGTGAAGACTGGGACACTGAAGCTTTCTTT. Translating it yields CASSEDWDTEAFF.

The V gene is TRBV11-2, the J gene TRBJ2-5, with TRBD2 matching 14 bases. The CDR3 spans 17 residues. Germline CDR1 and CDR2: SGHAT and FQNNGV. The V gene end was trimmed by 5 bases and the J gene end by 2 bases; junction bases not matched to a gene: 7. The CDR3 bases are TGTGCCAGCAGCCCGGGAGGGACTAGCGGGGGACAAGAGACCCAGTACTTC. Protein product: CASSPGGTSGGQETQYF.

In DNA, the CDR3 is TGTGCCAGCAGCTCGGAGGCAGGGGGAAGCGACGAGCAGTACTTC. Its protein product is CASSSEAGGSDEQYF. The chain joins TRBV7-8 to TRBJ2-7, with TRBD1 identical over 7 bases. CDR3 length equals 15 residues. After removal of 4 bases from V and 5 bases from J, the junction contained 11 bases not matched to a gene. Germline values: CDR1 SGHVS, CDR2 FQNEAQ.

The chain combines TRBV25-1 with TRBJ1-1; D not certain. Trimming stripped 7 bases from V and 4 bases from J, with 19 bases between. Per the germline V gene, CDR1 is MGHDK and CDR2 is SYGVNS. The CDR3 runs 15 residues. The CDR3 DNA follows: TGTGCCAGCAAATTTAGGGTGTATGAGGCCACTGAAGCTTTCTTT. Its protein product is CASKFRVYEATEAFF.

This chain joins TRBV20-1 and TRBJ1-1; D possibly corresponds to TRBD1 (5 bases). Between the trimmed V and J ends, which lost 0 bases and 3 bases, there was a span of 14 bases. Germline values: CDR1 DFQATT, CDR2 SNEGSKA (reference sequence). CDR3 length equals 15 residues. The CDR3 DNA sequence: TGCAGTGCTAGAGATATGCAGGGAGTGGACACTGAAGCTTTCTTT. This translates into CSARDMQGVDTEAFF.

The rearrangement uses TRBV7-6 and TRBJ2-6, with a possible D match to TRBD2 (6 bases). CDR1 is SGHVS and CDR2 is FNYEAQ in the germline V gene. The CDR3 loop spans 15 amino acids. Trimming pared 7 bases from V and 1 base from J, leaving 11 bases between. CDR3 in amino acids: CASTAGRSGANVLTF. CDR3 in DNA: TGTGCCAGCACCGCGGGGAGGTCTGGGGCCAACGTCCTGACTTTC.

This clonotype was observed a few times. V usage is TRBV20-1 and J usage is TRBJ1-4; D gene uncertain. CDR3 length equals 14 residues. Germline-derived CDR1 and CDR2 are DFQATT and SNEGSKA (reference sequence). V was shortened by 6 bases and J by 5 bases, with 16 bases between the two germline ends. The CDR3 protein is CSAPPGNRNEKLFF. In nucleotides, the CDR3 is TGCAGTGCCCCTCCCGGGAACCGGAATGAAAAACTGTTTTTT.

In regard to this clonotype: This may arise from a read error, as a much more abundant clone is one base away. This chain uses TRBV15 with TRBJ1-4; D unresolved. The CDR3 runs 16 residues. V was pared by 1 base and J by 0 bases, with 9 bases between. Germline CDR1 and CDR2: LNHNV and YYDKDF (reference sequence). The CDR3 DNA is TGTGCCACCAGCAGAGCCCCCGGGACAACTAATGAAAAACTGTTTTTT. Its protein is CATSRAPGTTNEKLFF.

This clonotype was counted only a few times. The rearrangement joins TRBV20-1 to TRBJ1-2; a weak D match, TRBD1 (5 bases). The CDR3 length is 13 residues. V lost 1 base, J lost 8 bases, and 14 bases lay in between. Per the germline V gene, CDR1 is DFQATT and CDR2 is SNEGSKA (reference sequence). The CDR3 sequence is CSARGDGLLGYTF. In DNA, the CDR3 is TGCAGTGCTAGAGGGGACGGGCTCTTAGGCTACACCTTC.

This sequence joins TRBV15 and TRBJ1-1; the D is unclear. The CDR3 extends over 15 amino acids. Trimming left V 3 bases short and J 0 bases short, with 11 bases between. The V gene's germline CDR1 is LNHNV and CDR2 YYDKDF (reference sequence). CDR3 amino acids: CATSRLDMMNTEAFF. The CDR3 DNA sequence: TGTGCCACCAGCAGGTTAGACATGATGAACACTGAAGCTTTCTTT.

This clonotype has at least ten counts. The rearrangement joins TRBV9 to TRBJ1-1; possibly TRBD1 for D (6 bases). The CDR3 is made up of 14 amino acids. Germline CDR1 and CDR2: SGDLS and YYNGEE. Trimming shortened V by 5 bases and J by 2 bases, and 13 bases separated the two germline ends. Written as DNA, the CDR3 is TGTGCCAGCAGTGCTCAAGGGGGAAACACTGAAGCTTTCTTT. Encoded protein: CASSAQGGNTEAFF.

In the case of this clonotype: A read error is possible here, since a much larger clone lies one base away. Since no conserved phenylalanine or tryptophan closes the CDR3, a read error is the likely cause. The chain combines TRBV7-3 with TRBJ1-2; no clear D gene. This CDR3 region has 14 residues. The V end lost 6 bases, the J end lost 7 bases, and 18 bases lay between the germline ends. Germline CDR1 is SGHTA and CDR2 is FQGTGA. The CDR3 bases are TGTGCCAGCAGTTTACGTCCCAACAGCGTTGGCTACACCCTC. Encoded protein: CASSLRPNSVGYTL.